This is a list of T cell receptor beta chains from one sample in a study of blood T cells in healthy people across ages. TCRdb processed the 5' RACE reads anew with MiXCR; each CDR3 protein has one entry. Of more than 900,000 distinct CDR3 sequences in the sample, roughly a quarter were seen once. The data also belong to a second study, concerning T cells of mothers and their children.

The sample comprised blood. These TCRs come from a girl aged 2-10 years in good health. CDR3s include the opening cysteine and the closing phenylalanine or tryptophan. A D gene is named only where the DNA matches it firmly. Where a row states a size, it is once, few, many or the class of an expanded clone; other rows omit it.

d_call	clone_size	v_call	j_call	cdr3_nt	cdr3_aa
TRBD2	NA	TRBV9	TRBJ2-1	TGTGCCAGCAGCGGGGATGGCTCAGGAAAGCTAGCGGGGTACAATGAGCAGTTCTTC	CASSGDGSGKLAGYNEQFF
NA	few	TRBV13	TRBJ1-5	TGTGCCAGCAGCGCGGGGGGGCAGCCCCAGCATTTT	CASSAGGQPQHF
NA	few	TRBV25-1	TRBJ2-1	TGTGCCAGCAGTCCAGACAGGAGCGGTTTCGATGAGCAGTTCTTC	CASSPDRSGFDEQFF
TRBD1	NA	TRBV4-3	TRBJ2-5	TGCGCCAGCAGCCAAGGCGACAGGGTCCAAGAGACCCAGTACTTC	CASSQGDRVQETQYF
NA	NA	TRBV4-1	TRBJ2-3	TGCGCCAGCACCATTACAGGTCGCGGTACGCAGTATTTT	CASTITGRGTQYF
TRBD2	NA	TRBV2	TRBJ2-5	TGTGCCAGCAGCCCGACTAGCGGGAGTGTGACTCAGTACTTC	CASSPTSGSVTQYF
TRBD1	NA	TRBV28	TRBJ2-7	TGTGCCAGCAGTTTTGGGACAGGGAACGCCGAGCAGTACTTC	CASSFGTGNAEQYF
TRBD1	few	TRBV6-5	TRBJ2-2	TGTGCCAGCAATCGACAGGGGGCAAACACCGGGGAGCTGTTTTTT	CASNRQGANTGELFF
NA	few	TRBV5-1	TRBJ2-5	TGCGCGAGTAACCGGGGCCAGCAAGAGACCCAGTACTTC	CASNRGQQETQYF
TRBD2	NA	TRBV29-1	TRBJ2-1	TGCAGCGCCACGGAGACTAGCGGGAGGACCGGGGGGGATGAGCGGTTCTTC	CSATETSGRTGGDERFF
TRBD2	NA	TRBV20-1	TRBJ2-7	TGCAGTGCTAGGGGCCTAGCGGGAGGGTACGAGCAGTACTTC	CSARGLAGGYEQYF
NA	NA	TRBV9	TRBJ1-1	TGTGCCAGCAGCGCTCCCATCGGGGTGGGAAACACTGAAGCTTTCTTT	CASSAPIGVGNTEAFF
NA	few	TRBV7-9	TRBJ2-5	TGTGCCAGCAGCCTAACACAGGGATGGGAGACCCAGTACTTC	CASSLTQGWETQYF
NA	few	TRBV12-3/TRBV12-4	TRBJ2-2	TGTGCCAGCAGTCTGATTCCGGACGGCGCCACCGGGGAGCTGTTTTTT	CASSLIPDGATGELFF
NA	few	TRBV29-1	TRBJ2-7	TGCAGCGTTAGGACACCCAACAGCTACGAGCAGTACTTC	CSVRTPNSYEQYF
TRBD2	NA	TRBV29-1	TRBJ2-7	TGCAGCGTTAGCGGGGACTACGAGCAGTACTTC	CSVSGDYEQYF